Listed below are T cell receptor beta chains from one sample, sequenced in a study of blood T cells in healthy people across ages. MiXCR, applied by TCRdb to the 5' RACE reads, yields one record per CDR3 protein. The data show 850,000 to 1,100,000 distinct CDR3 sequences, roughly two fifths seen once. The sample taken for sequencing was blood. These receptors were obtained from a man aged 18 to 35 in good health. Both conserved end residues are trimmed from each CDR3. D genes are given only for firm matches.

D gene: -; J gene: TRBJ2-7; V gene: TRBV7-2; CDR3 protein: ASSPDGAPNLFYEQY
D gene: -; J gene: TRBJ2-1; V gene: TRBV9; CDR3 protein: ASSAGAGWESEQF
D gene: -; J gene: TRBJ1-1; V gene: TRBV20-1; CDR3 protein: STVRPGYDSEAF
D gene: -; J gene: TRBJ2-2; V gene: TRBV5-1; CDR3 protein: ASSSDQGHTGELF
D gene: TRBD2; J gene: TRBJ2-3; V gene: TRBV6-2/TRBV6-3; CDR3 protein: ASSRGGEYTDTQY
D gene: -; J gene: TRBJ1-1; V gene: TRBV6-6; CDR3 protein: ASNSGVTNTEAF
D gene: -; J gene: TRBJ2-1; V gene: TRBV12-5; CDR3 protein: ASGLVMGRGGKGNEQF
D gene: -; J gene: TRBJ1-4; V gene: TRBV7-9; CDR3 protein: ASSLGRGGDEKLF
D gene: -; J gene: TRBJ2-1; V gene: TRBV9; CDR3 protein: ASSVGDNEQF
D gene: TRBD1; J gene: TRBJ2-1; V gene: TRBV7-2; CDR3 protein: ASSLGQGSNEQF
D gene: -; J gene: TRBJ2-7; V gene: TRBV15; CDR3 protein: ATSRDTFTYEQY
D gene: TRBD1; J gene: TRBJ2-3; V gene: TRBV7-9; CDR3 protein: ASSLSTGGKDTQY
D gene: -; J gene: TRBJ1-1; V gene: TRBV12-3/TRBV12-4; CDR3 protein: ASWGSDRGAF
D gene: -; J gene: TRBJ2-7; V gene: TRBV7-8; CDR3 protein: ASSQVRDLYEQY
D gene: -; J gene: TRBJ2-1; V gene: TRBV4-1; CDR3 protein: AGSRYTGESYNEQF